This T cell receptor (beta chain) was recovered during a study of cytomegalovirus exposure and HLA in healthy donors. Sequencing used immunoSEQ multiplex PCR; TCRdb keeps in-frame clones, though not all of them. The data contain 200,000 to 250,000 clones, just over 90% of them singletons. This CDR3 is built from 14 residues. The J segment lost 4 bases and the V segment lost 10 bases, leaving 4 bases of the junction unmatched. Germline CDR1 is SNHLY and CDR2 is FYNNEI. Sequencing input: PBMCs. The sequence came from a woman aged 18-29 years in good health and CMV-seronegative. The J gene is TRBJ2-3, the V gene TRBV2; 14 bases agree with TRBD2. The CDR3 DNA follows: TGTGCCACCCGACTAGCGGGAGGGCCAGATACGCAGTATTTT. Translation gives CATRLAGGPDTQYF.